The 15 T cell receptor beta chains reported below all come from one sample, sequenced in a study of breast tumors, draining lymph nodes, adjacent tissues. Axillary draining lymph nodes of breast cancer patients supplied the node samples. TCRdb used MiXCR to reprocess the multiplex PCR reads, holding one entry per CDR3 protein. The sample includes around 130,000 distinct CDR3 sequences, approximately 32% of them seen just once. Sequenced: axillary lymph node tissue. The receptors stem from a female donor with breast cancer. Some clones in this sample may be carry-over from other donors' samples.

This clonotype was counted at least ten times. The gene calls are TRBV19 and TRBJ1-6, with D possibly matching TRBD1 (5 bases). Germline CDR1 and CDR2: LNHDA and SQIVND (reference sequence). CDR3 length: 15 residues. The ends were cut back, 3 bases at V and 7 bases at J, with 13 bases in the middle. CDR3 amino acids: CASSIPGRRNSPLHF. The CDR3 region has the DNA TGTGCCAGTAGTATTCCGGGACGGCGGAATTCACCCCTCCACTTT. The whole variable domain, filled in from reference TRBV19 and TRBJ1-6, reads DGGITQSPKYLFRKEGQNVTLSCEQNLNHDAMYWYRQDPGQGLRLIYYSQIVNDFQKGDIAEGYSVSREKKESFPLTVTSAQKNPTAFYLCASSIPGRRNSPLHFGNGTRLTVT.

Concerning this clonotype itself: The missing conserved phenylalanine or tryptophan at the end of this CDR3 makes a read error likely. This sequence joins TRBV6-5 and TRBJ1-5, with a weak D call TRBD1 (6 bases). V lost 5 bases to trimming and J lost 6 bases, with 11 bases between them. Germline-derived CDR1 and CDR2 are MNHEY and SVGAGI. CDR3 length equals 13 residues. DNA for the CDR3: TGTGCCAGCAGTCCAACAGGGTCTCAGCCCCAGCATTAT. This translates into CASSPTGSQPQHY.

The sample holds many counts of this clonotype. The V call is TRBV3-1, the J call TRBJ1-3; weak D call: TRBD1 (6 bases). The CDR3 runs 15 residues. Per germline, CDR1 LGHDT and CDR2 YNNKEL (reference sequence). The germline V and J ends were trimmed by 4 bases and 0 bases, with 10 bases remaining between them. The CDR3 loop is CASSLGQSSGNTIYF. The CDR3 nucleotides are TGTGCCAGCAGCCTTGGACAGAGCTCTGGAAACACCATATATTTT.

This clonotype was picked up many times. The chain links TRBV3-1 to TRBJ2-5; D gene unclear. Trimming stripped 1 base from V and 4 bases from J, with 13 bases between. This CDR3 is built from 15 residues. The V gene's germline CDR1 is LGHDT and CDR2 YNNKEL (reference sequence). The CDR3 is CASSQGPGIGETQYF. The CDR3 DNA follows: TGTGCCAGCAGCCAAGGTCCGGGTATCGGAGAGACCCAGTACTTC.

This clonotype has a count of ten or more. Possible read error: a much larger clone is one base away. The CDR3 coding sequence is TGTGCCAGCAGTACCGGGGCTAGCGTTATAAATGAGCAGTTCTTC. This gives the protein CASSTGASVINEQFF. V usage is TRBV2 and J usage is TRBJ2-1; D is perhaps TRBD2 (6 bases). With 5 bases removed from V and 7 bases from J, the gap between germline ends came to 18 bases. Per germline, CDR1 SNHLY and CDR2 FYNNEI. The CDR3 loop spans 15 amino acids.

The chain couples TRBV27 to TRBJ2-2; 8 nucleotides match TRBD1. The germline V gene has CDR1 MNHEY and CDR2 SMNVEV (reference sequence). CDR3 length equals 15 residues. V shed 5 bases, J shed 5 bases, and the junction held 7 bases outside the gene matches. CDR3 in DNA: TGTGCCAGCAGTCCCCGGACAGGGTGGACCGGGGAGCTGTTTTTT. Translation: CASSPRTGWTGELFF.

V is TRBV14 and J is TRBJ2-1; 8 bases are a match to TRBD1. V trimming: 5 bases; J trimming: 9 bases; junction bases outside the gene matches: 9. Germline CDR1 and CDR2: SGHDN and FVKESK. The CDR3 is made up of 14 amino acids. CDR3 DNA sequence: TGTGCCAGCAGCTTTTCCTCAGGGGGCGTTGAGCAGTTCTTC. Protein sequence: CASSFSSGGVEQFF.

The V and J genes are TRBV25-1 and TRBJ2-1; 10 nucleotides align to TRBD2. J was trimmed by 5 bases and V by 5 bases; bases with no gene match: 3. The CDR3 runs to 14 residues. CDR1 and CDR2 from the germline V gene are MGHDK and SYGVNS. CDR3 in DNA: TGTGCCAGCAGTCTAGCGGGGGTACACAATGAGCAGTTCTTC. Protein product: CASSLAGVHNEQFF.

This clonotype showed up many times. The genes are TRBV6-5 and TRBJ2-2, with D possibly matching TRBD2 (6 bases). The ends were cut back, 4 bases at V and 5 bases at J, with 14 bases in the middle. The germline CDR1 and CDR2 sequences are MNHEY and SVGAGI. The CDR3 extends over 15 amino acids. The CDR3 nucleotides read TGTGCCAGCAGTTCGGACTATGAGGGGACCGGGGAGCTGTTTTTT. It yields the protein CASSSDYEGTGELFF.

This chain links TRBV20-1 with TRBJ1-6, with D possibly TRBD1 on 6 matching bases. V was trimmed by 1 base and J by 6 bases, leaving 13 bases between them. The germline CDR1 and CDR2 sequences are DFQATT and SNEGSKA (reference sequence). The CDR3 spans 15 residues. In DNA form, the CDR3 reads TGCAGTGCTAGAGCCCTGGGGGCTATTAATTCACCCCTCCACTTT. Translating it yields CSARALGAINSPLHF.

This clonotype showed up just a few times. The J gene is TRBJ2-2, the V gene TRBV6-5; no clear D. V was shortened by 5 bases and J by 4 bases, with 5 bases between the two germline ends. Germline CDR1 reads MNHEY; CDR2 reads SVGAGI. The CDR3 consists of 12 residues. The CDR3 spells CASSRPTGELFF. As DNA, the CDR3 is TGTGCCAGCAGTCGCCCCACCGGGGAGCTGTTTTTT.

With regard to this clonotype: One end of the junction varies from germline; a read error may be responsible. The chain is built from TRBV6-6 and TRBJ1-5; weak D call: TRBD1 (5 bases). The CDR3 has 16 amino acids. The V gene's germline CDR1 is MNHNY and CDR2 SVGAGI (reference sequence). The CDR3 loop reads CASSHSRAGLNQPQHF. In nucleotides, the CDR3 is TGTGCCAGCAGTCACTCGAGAGCAGGGCTCAATCAGCCCCAGCATTTT.

This clonotype was seen more than once but under ten times. A junction boundary mismatches the germline segment, possibly from a read error. The chain couples TRBV6-2 or TRBV6-3 to TRBJ2-5; D may be TRBD1 (6 bases). This CDR3 comprises 17 residues. CDR1 MNHEY and CDR2 SVGEGT come from the germline V gene. The CDR3 sequence is CASSHSTIGTHQETQYF. CDR3 nucleotides: TGTGCCAGCAGTCACTCGACCATCGGGACACACCAAGAGACCCAGTACTTC.

To note about this clonotype: One base away lies a much larger clone, so this may be a sequencing read error. The chain links TRBV12-5 to TRBJ2-3; D is perhaps TRBD1 (5 bases). Trimming pared 3 bases from V and 4 bases from J, leaving 17 bases between. The CDR3 length is 16 residues. Germline lookup yields CDR1 LGHNT and CDR2 FRNRAP. The CDR3 loop reads CASGFVRYGAPDTQYF. CDR3 DNA sequence: TGTGCTAGTGGTTTCGTGCGGTATGGGGCCCCAGATACGCAGTATTTT.

The table lists this clonotype with a few counts. A much larger clone differs by one base, so this may be a read error. J is TRBJ2-5 and V is TRBV5-1; 9 nucleotides agree with TRBD1. Germline CDR1 and CDR2: SGHRS and YFSETQ. V shed 3 bases and J 1 base; nucleotides not matched to a gene: 7. The CDR3 covers 16 residues. In nucleotides, the CDR3 is TGCGCCAGCAGCTCCGCGACAGGGGGGTCCCAAGAGACCCAGTACTTC. The encoded protein is CASSSATGGSQETQYF.